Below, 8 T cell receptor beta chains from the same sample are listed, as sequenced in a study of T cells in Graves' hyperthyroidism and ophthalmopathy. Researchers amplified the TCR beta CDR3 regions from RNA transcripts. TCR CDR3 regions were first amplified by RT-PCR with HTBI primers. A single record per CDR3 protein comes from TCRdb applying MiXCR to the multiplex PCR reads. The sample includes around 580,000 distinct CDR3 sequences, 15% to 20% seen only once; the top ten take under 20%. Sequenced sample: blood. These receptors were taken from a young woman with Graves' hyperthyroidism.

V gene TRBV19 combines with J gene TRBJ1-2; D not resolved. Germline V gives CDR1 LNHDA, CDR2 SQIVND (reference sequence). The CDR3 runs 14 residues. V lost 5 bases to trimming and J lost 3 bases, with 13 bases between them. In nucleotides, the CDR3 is TGTGCCAGTAGTGCCCCGAGCGCCTACTATGGCTACACCTTC. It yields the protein CASSAPSAYYGYTF.

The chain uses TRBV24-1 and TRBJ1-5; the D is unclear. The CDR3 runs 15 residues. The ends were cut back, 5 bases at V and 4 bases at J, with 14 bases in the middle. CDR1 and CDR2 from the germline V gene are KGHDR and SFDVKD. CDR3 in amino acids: CATSASGPQNQPQHF. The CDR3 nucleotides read TGTGCCACCAGTGCCTCCGGGCCCCAAAATCAGCCCCAGCATTTT.

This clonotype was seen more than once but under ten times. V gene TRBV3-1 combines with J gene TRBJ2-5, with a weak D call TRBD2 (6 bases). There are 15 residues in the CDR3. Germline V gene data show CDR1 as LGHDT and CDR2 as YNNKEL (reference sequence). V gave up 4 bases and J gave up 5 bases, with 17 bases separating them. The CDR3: CASSRRDPGTETQYF. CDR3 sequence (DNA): TGTGCCAGCAGCCGGAGGGACCCTGGGACGGAGACCCAGTACTTC.

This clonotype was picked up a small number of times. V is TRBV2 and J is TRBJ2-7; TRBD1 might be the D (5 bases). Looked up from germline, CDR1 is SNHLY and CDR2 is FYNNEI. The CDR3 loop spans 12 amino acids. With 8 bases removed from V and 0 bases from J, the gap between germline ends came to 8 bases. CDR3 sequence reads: CASDRDSYEQYF. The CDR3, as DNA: TGTGCCAGCGACAGAGACTCCTACGAGCAGTACTTC.

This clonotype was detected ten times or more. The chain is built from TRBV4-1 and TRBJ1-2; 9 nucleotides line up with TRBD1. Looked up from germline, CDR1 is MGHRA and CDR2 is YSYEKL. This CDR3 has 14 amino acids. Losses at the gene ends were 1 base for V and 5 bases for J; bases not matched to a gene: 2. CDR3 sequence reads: CASSQGDREYGYTF. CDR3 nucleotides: TGCGCCAGCAGCCAAGGGGACAGGGAATATGGCTACACCTTC.

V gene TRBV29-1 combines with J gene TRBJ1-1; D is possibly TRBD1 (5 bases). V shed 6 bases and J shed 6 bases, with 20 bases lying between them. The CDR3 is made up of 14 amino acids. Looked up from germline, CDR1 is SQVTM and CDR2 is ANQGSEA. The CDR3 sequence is CSVSGDGLRAEAFF. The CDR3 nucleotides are TGCAGCGTCAGTGGGGACGGTCTTCGCGCTGAAGCTTTCTTT.

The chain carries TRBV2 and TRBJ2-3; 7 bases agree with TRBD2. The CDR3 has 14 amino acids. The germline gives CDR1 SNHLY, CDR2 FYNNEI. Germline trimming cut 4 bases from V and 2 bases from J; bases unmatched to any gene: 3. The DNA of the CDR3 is TGTGCCAGCAGTGGACTAGCCGACACAGATACGCAGTATTTT. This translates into CASSGLADTDTQYF.

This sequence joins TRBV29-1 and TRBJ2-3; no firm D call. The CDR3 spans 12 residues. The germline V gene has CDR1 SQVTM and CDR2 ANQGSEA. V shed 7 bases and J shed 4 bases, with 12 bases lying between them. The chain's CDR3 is CSGTYGSDTQYF. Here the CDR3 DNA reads TGCAGCGGGACGTACGGGTCAGATACGCAGTATTTT.